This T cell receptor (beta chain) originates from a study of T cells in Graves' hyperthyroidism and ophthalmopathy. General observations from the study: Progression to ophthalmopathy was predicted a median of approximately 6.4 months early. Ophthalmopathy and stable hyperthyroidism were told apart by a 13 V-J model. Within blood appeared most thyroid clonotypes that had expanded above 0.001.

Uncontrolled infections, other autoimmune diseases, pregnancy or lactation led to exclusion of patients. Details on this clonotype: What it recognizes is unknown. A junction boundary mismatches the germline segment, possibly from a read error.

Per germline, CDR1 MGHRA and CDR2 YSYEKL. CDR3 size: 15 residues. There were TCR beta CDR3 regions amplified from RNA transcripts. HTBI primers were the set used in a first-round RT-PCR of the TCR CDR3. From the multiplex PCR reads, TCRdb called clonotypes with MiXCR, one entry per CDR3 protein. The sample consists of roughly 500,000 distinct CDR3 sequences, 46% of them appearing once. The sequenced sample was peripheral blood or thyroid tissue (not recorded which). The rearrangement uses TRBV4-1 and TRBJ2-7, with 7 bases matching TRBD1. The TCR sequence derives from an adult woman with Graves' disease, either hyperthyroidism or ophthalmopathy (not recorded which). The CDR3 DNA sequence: TGCGTCAGCAGCCAAGACGCAGGGGGACACTACGAGCAGTACTTC. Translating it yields CVSSQDAGGHYEQYF.